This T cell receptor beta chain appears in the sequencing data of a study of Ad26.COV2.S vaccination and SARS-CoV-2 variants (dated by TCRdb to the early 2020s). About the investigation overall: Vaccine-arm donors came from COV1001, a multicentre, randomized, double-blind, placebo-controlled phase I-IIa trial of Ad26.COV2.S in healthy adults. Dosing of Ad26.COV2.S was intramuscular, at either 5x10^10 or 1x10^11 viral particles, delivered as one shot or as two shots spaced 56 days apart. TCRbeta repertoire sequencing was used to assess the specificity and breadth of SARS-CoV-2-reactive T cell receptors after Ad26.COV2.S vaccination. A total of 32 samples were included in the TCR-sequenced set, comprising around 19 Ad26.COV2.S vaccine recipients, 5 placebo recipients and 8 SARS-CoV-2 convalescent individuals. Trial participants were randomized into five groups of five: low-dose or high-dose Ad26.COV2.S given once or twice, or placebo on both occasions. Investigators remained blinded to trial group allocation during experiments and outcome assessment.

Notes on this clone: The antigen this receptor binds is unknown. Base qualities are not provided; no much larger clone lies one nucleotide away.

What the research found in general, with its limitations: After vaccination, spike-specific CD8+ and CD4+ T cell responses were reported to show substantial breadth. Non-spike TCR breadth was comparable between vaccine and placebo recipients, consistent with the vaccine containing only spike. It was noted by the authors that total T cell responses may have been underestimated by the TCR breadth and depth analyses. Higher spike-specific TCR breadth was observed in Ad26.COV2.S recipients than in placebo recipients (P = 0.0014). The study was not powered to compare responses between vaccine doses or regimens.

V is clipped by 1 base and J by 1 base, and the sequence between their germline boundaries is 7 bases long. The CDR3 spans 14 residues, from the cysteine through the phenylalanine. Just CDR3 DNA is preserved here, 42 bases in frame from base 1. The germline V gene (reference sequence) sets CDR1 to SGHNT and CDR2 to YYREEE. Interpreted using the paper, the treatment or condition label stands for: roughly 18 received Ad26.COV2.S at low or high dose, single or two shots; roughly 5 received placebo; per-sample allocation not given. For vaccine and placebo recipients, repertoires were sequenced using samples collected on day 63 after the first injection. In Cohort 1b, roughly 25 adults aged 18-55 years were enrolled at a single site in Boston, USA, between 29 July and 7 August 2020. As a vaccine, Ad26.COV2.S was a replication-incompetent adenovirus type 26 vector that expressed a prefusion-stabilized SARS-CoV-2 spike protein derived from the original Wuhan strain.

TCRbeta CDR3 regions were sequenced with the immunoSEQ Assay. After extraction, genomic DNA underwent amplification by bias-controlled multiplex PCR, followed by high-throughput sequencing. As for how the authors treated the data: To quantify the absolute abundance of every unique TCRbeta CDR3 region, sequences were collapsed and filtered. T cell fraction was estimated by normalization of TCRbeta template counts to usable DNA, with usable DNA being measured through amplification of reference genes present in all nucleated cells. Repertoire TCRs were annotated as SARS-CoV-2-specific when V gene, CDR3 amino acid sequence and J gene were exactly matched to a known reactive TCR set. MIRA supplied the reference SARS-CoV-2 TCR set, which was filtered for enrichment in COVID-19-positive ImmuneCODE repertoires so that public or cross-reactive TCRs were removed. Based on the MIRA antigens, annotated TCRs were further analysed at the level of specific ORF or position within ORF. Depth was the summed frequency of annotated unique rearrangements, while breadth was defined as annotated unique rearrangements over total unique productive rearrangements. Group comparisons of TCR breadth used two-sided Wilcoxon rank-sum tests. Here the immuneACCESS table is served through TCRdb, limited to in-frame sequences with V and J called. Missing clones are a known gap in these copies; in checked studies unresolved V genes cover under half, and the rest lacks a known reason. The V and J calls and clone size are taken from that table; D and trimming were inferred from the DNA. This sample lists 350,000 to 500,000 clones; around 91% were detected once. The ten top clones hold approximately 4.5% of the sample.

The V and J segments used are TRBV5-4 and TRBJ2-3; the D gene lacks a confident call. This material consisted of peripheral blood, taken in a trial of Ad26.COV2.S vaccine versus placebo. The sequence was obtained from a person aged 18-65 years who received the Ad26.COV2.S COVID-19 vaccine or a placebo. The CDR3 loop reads CASSLFRGTDTQYF. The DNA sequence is TGTGCCAGCAGCTTGTTCCGGGGCACAGATACGCAGTATTTT.